This T cell receptor (beta chain) was observed in a study of regulatory T cells in long-lasting Graves disease. The study's findings and limits: Persistent cases of Graves' showed reduced TCR diversity relative to newly diagnosed patients.

This sample's time point: newly diagnosed GD, antithyroid drugs for less than 3 months. There was RNA extracted from PBMCs, and the TCR library was made from it. Arm-PCR with iRepertoire HTBI primers amplified the CDR3 regions for these TCR beta libraries. Each CDR3 protein gets one entry after TCRdb re-called the multiplex PCR reads with MiXCR. The sample consists of under 450,000 distinct CDR3 sequences, 15% to 20% of them appearing once. In its sample, this clonotype was seen once. The antigen remains unidentified. CDR3 length: 19 residues. CDR1 MNHEY and CDR2 SMNVEV come from the germline V gene (reference sequence). Trimming cost V 2 bases and J 2 bases; bases outside gene matches: 13. This sample also belongs to another study, concerning T cells in Graves' hyperthyroidism and ophthalmopathy. This second study says: Over 18 months, lack of ophthalmopathy progression marked Graves' hyperthyroidism as stable. Using the HTBI primer set, a first-round RT-PCR was run on the TCR CDR3. Most clonotypes that expanded in the thyroid above 0.001 also showed up in blood.

This sequence originates from a woman younger than 30 with Graves disease. The V and J genes are TRBV27 and TRBJ1-5, with TRBD1 matching over 9 bases. Sequenced here: peripheral blood mononuclear cells (PBMCs), sampled at new diagnosis, from a patient treated with antithyroid drugs. CDR3 sequence (DNA): TGTGCCAGCAGTTTAGTCAGTGGGGGACAGGGCCCCCGCAATCAGCCCCAGCATTTT. It codes for CASSLVSGGQGPRNQPQHF.